Listed here is a single TCR beta chain. Its specificity is unknown. Per germline, CDR1 SGHRS and CDR2 YFSETQ. V was trimmed by 4 bases and J by 7 bases, leaving 18 bases between them. The CDR3 sequence is 14 residues long. A second roughly 6 to 11 cycle PCR used barcoded and J-beta primers. TCRdb itself ran the 5' RACE reads through MiXCR, one entry per CDR3 protein. The sample has approximately 580,000 distinct CDR3 sequences, nearly 25% seen once; the top ten hold around 10%. The data were taken from a study of blood T cells in healthy people across ages. Study-level points and caveats: Long-lived and aged donors differed, with more naive CD4+ cells and higher diversity in the long-lived.

The same data also contributed to another study, on T cells of mothers and their children. That report adds: For each mother, over 9 million TCR beta CDR3 reads were obtained, and for each child, a few million.

This chain joins TRBV5-1 and TRBJ2-7, with a weak D call TRBD2 (5 bases). The sequence was obtained from a boy younger than 18 in good health. Sequenced sample: blood. CDR3 sequence: CASSRPGSGSEQYF. The CDR3 DNA reads TGCGCCAGCAGCCGACCTGGGTCTGGGAGTGAGCAGTACTTC. The whole variable domain, remainder taken from reference TRBV5-1 and TRBJ2-7, is KAGVTQTPRYLIKTRGQQVTLSCSPISGHRSVSWYQQTPGQGLQFLFEYFSETQRNKGNFPGRFSGRQFSNSRSEMNVSTLELGDSALYLCASSRPGSGSEQYFGPGTRLTVT.